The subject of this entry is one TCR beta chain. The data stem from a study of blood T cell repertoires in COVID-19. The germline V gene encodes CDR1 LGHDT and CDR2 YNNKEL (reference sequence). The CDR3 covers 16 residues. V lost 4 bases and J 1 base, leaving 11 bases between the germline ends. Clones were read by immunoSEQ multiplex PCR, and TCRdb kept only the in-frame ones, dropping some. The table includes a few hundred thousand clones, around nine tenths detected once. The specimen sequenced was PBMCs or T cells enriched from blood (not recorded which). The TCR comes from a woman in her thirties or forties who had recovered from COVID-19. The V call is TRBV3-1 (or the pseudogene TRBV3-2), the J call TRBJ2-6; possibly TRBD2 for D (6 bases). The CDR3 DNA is TGTGCCAGCAGCCCTAGCGTCGGGTCTGGGGCCAACGTCCTGACTTTC. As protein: CASSPSVGSGANVLTF.